The rows below give T cell receptor beta chains drawn from one sample of a study of T cells in Graves' hyperthyroidism and ophthalmopathy. Each CDR3 protein is one row after TCRdb ran MiXCR on the multiplex PCR reads. The profile shows hundreds of thousands of distinct CDR3 sequences, around 14% of them singletons. Sequenced input: blood. The receptors stem from a woman under 40 with Graves' hyperthyroidism that later progressed to Graves' ophthalmopathy. Both conserved end residues are part of each CDR3. The D gene is left open where the match is weak. Size is omitted from some rows. Given values are once, few, many or a class for expanded clones.

j_call clone_size d_call v_call cdr3_aa cdr3_nt
TRBJ2-7 NA TRBD1 TRBV24-1 CATSDGGQGKLGEQYF TGTGCCACCAGTGACGGGGGACAGGGTAAGCTCGGCGAGCAGTACTTC
TRBJ2-1 few TRBD1 TRBV9 CASSVVGTGGSGPYNEQFF TGTGCCAGCAGCGTAGTCGGGACAGGGGGCAGTGGCCCCTACAATGAGCAGTTCTTC
TRBJ2-6 NA NA TRBV19 CASSMEAGANVLTF TGTGCCAGTAGTATGGAAGCTGGGGCCAACGTCCTGACTTTC
TRBJ2-7 many NA TRBV11-2 CASSSDFRDSYEQYF TGTGCCAGCAGCTCCGACTTCAGGGACTCCTACGAGCAGTACTTC
TRBJ1-6 few NA TRBV3-1 CASSQVQDSPLHF TGTGCCAGCAGCCAAGTTCAGGATTCACCCCTCCACTTT
TRBJ1-5 NA NA TRBV19 CASRRDAAVHYSNQPQHF TGTGCCAGTAGGCGGGACGCGGCAGTACACTATAGCAATCAGCCCCAGCATTTT
TRBJ2-7 NA NA TRBV6-1 CASSDTSSYEQYF TGTGCCAGCAGTGATACTAGCTCCTACGAGCAGTACTTC
TRBJ2-5 many NA TRBV20-1 CSAHKETQYF TGCAGTGCTCACAAAGAGACCCAGTACTTC
TRBJ1-6 few NA TRBV4-3 CASSQDRVVDSPLHF TGCGCCAGCAGCCAAGATAGAGTAGTCGATTCACCCCTCCACTTT
TRBJ2-1 many NA TRBV30 CAWSVVGNEQFF TGTGCCTGGAGTGTAGTGGGGAATGAGCAGTTCTTC
TRBJ1-4 many NA TRBV19 CAKGTATNEKLFF TGTGCCAAAGGGACGGCAACTAATGAAAAACTGTTTTTT
TRBJ2-1 few NA TRBV6-1 CASGTPNGVDEQFF TGTGCCAGCGGGACTCCTAATGGGGTTGATGAGCAGTTCTTC
TRBJ2-2 many TRBD1 TRBV12-3/TRBV12-4 CASSLGWSNRGRVESAGELFF TGTGCCAGCAGTTTGGGGTGGAGTAACAGGGGGCGCGTCGAGAGCGCCGGGGAGCTGTTTTTT
TRBJ1-6 many NA TRBV6-1 CASSIRSSYNSPLHF TGTGCCAGCAGCATCAGGAGCTCCTATAATTCACCCCTCCACTTT
TRBJ1-4 few NA TRBV20-1 CSANVGNEKLFF TGCAGTGCTAATGTCGGTAATGAAAAACTGTTTTTT
TRBJ1-2 NA NA TRBV6-2/TRBV6-3 CASGLGDGYTF TGTGCCAGCGGCCTGGGGGATGGCTACACCTTC
TRBJ2-3 NA TRBD2 TRBV25-1 CASSRTGSAGGTQYF TGTGCCAGCTCCCGGACAGGTTCGGCGGGGGGGACGCAGTATTTT
TRBJ1-2 NA TRBD1 TRBV11-3 CASSYDRGDGYTF TGTGCCAGCAGCTACGACAGGGGGGATGGCTACACCTTC
TRBJ2-7 NA NA TRBV19 CAVGPPGYEQYF TGTGCCGTAGGACCACCCGGGTACGAGCAGTACTTC
TRBJ2-2 many NA TRBV3-1 CASSQRGEGTGELFF TGTGCCAGCAGCCAAAGGGGCGAGGGCACCGGGGAGCTGTTTTTT
TRBJ1-6 many TRBD1 TRBV9 CASSVGRDSGFNSPLHF TGTGCCAGCAGCGTAGGTAGGGACAGCGGATTTAATTCACCCCTCCACTTT
TRBJ2-7 many TRBD1 TRBV7-9 CASSPEPGQGSYEQYF TGTGCCAGCAGCCCAGAACCGGGACAGGGTTCCTACGAGCAGTACTTC
TRBJ1-1 many NA TRBV5-1 CASSLFVDPLVPEAFF TGCGCCAGCAGCTTGTTCGTTGACCCCTTGGTACCTGAAGCTTTCTTT
TRBJ2-7 many NA TRBV6-2/TRBV6-3 CASSYNVREQYF TGTGCCAGCAGTTACAACGTGAGAGAGCAGTACTTC
TRBJ1-1 few TRBD1 TRBV7-2 CASSLGQGETEAFF TGTGCCAGCAGCTTAGGACAGGGGGAAACTGAAGCTTTCTTT
TRBJ1-5 many NA TRBV30 CAWSASGNQPQHF TGTGCCTGGAGTGCATCAGGCAATCAGCCCCAGCATTTT
TRBJ2-7 many NA TRBV11-3 CASSFRQTYEQYF TGTGCCAGCAGCTTCCGGCAGACCTACGAGCAGTACTTC
TRBJ2-5 many TRBD2 TRBV20-1 CSAVSGSETQYF TGCAGTGCTGTTAGCGGGAGCGAGACCCAGTACTTC
TRBJ2-1 few NA TRBV20-1 CSARERAAGRNEQFF TGCAGTGCTAGAGAGCGGGCGGCGGGACGAAATGAGCAGTTCTTC
TRBJ1-1 many NA TRBV3-1 CASSRFGRRGTEAFF TGTGCCAGCAGCCGCTTCGGGCGGCGGGGCACTGAAGCTTTCTTT
TRBJ2-3 many TRBD2 TRBV5-1 CASGAGVSTDTQYF TGCGCCAGCGGAGCGGGAGTAAGCACAGATACGCAGTATTTT
TRBJ2-1 NA TRBD2 TRBV7-3 CASSPRTSGVGGEQFF TGTGCCAGCAGCCCTAGGACTAGCGGAGTGGGTGGTGAGCAGTTCTTC
TRBJ2-7 many NA TRBV19 CASTVDPGSYEQYF TGTGCCAGTACCGTCGATCCAGGCTCCTACGAGCAGTACTTC
TRBJ2-5 many TRBD1 TRBV2 CASSRPGQGAETQYF TGTGCCAGCAGTAGACCAGGACAGGGGGCAGAGACCCAGTACTTC
TRBJ1-1 many NA TRBV12-3/TRBV12-4 CASRLVGDNTEAFF TGTGCCAGCCGATTGGTAGGGGACAACACTGAAGCTTTCTTT
TRBJ2-7 many TRBD1 TRBV20-1 CSAPQAGTGGNEQYF TGCAGTGCTCCCCAAGCGGGGACAGGGGGCAACGAGCAGTACTTC
TRBJ2-5 many NA TRBV11-3 CASSLVPLSGETQYF TGTGCCAGCAGCTTAGTTCCCCTCTCGGGAGAGACCCAGTACTTC
TRBJ2-7 few NA TRBV7-3 CASSLTRDLDEQYF TGTGCCAGCAGCTTAACTCGGGACCTCGACGAGCAGTACTTC
TRBJ2-2 many NA TRBV12-3/TRBV12-4 CASRTRGGRELFF TGTGCCAGCCGGACGAGAGGCGGAAGGGAGCTGTTTTTT
TRBJ2-7 NA TRBD2 TRBV6-5 CASSFGTSGMISEQYF TGTGCCAGCAGTTTTGGGACTAGCGGGATGATCTCCGAGCAGTACTTC
TRBJ2-1 many TRBD2 TRBV10-3 CAIRTLAENNEQFF TGTGCCATCAGAACCCTAGCGGAAAACAATGAGCAGTTCTTC
TRBJ2-7 few NA TRBV6-1 CASLTSLPTGEQYF TGTGCCAGTCTAACTAGCTTGCCTACGGGGGAGCAGTACTTC
TRBJ2-7 NA TRBD1 TRBV24-1 CATSESDRGYEQYF TGTGCCACCAGTGAATCGGACAGGGGCTACGAGCAGTACTTC
TRBJ2-3 NA TRBD2 TRBV6-2/TRBV6-3 CATAALAGADTQYF TGTGCCACAGCAGCCCTAGCGGGAGCAGATACGCAGTATTTT
TRBJ1-1 many NA TRBV3-1 CASSQVSLNTEAFF TGTGCCAGCAGCCAAGTATCCTTGAACACTGAAGCTTTCTTT
TRBJ2-2 NA NA TRBV7-7 CASSLEQVGELFF TGTGCTAGCAGCTTAGAACAGGTCGGGGAGCTGTTTTTT
TRBJ1-3 many NA TRBV10-2 CASSESTGGGNTIYF TGCGCCAGCAGTGAGTCGACCGGAGGTGGAAACACCATATATTTT
TRBJ2-7 NA TRBD1 TRBV5-1 CASSIRDSEQYF TGCGCCAGCAGCATCCGGGACAGCGAGCAGTACTTC
TRBJ2-1 many TRBD2 TRBV24-1 CATSKSSGGQFF TGTGCCACCAGTAAATCTAGCGGTGGGCAGTTCTTC
TRBJ2-3 many TRBD2 TRBV20-1 CSAEGLAGGSTDTQYF TGCAGTGCTGAGGGACTAGCGGGAGGGAGCACAGATACGCAGTATTTT
TRBJ2-1 many NA TRBV7-2 CASSGTGSSYNEQFF TGTGCCAGCAGCGGAACAGGGTCCTCCTACAATGAGCAGTTCTTC
TRBJ1-2 NA NA TRBV25-1 CASSEDGMGGYGYTF TGTGCCAGCAGTGAAGACGGTATGGGAGGCTATGGCTACACCTTC
TRBJ2-1 NA NA TRBV9 CASKSPGLYNEQFF TGTGCCAGCAAATCTCCGGGACTTTACAATGAGCAGTTCTTC
TRBJ1-6 few NA TRBV10-3 CAISAAGSGSPLHF TGTGCCATCAGTGCGGCCGGGTCGGGGTCACCCCTCCACTTT
TRBJ1-1 NA TRBD1 TRBV2 CASSAVQGPNTEAFF TGTGCCAGCAGCGCCGTACAGGGGCCCAACACTGAAGCTTTCTTT
TRBJ2-1 NA NA TRBV20-1 CSARDASSYNEQFF TGCAGTGCAAGGGACGCGAGCTCCTACAATGAGCAGTTCTTC